These T cell receptor beta chains were read from a single sample in a study of T-cell memory formation after mild COVID-19. TCRdb reprocessed the 5' RACE reads via MiXCR and lists one record per CDR3 protein. In the table there are around 310,000 distinct CDR3 sequences, around 15% of which are singletons. Sequenced: PBMCs or a T cell subset sorted from them (not recorded which). The receptor set was obtained from a man aged 18 to 30 who had mild COVID-19 (a few samples of this study predate the infection). Cell type and time point are not known. Each CDR3 is given without its conserved first and last residue. Fields, in order: CDR3 length, V gene, CDR3 protein.

>14|TRBV7-2
ASSLNAGTNTGELF
>12|TRBV12-3/TRBV12-4
ASHRGYSNQPQH
>14|TRBV5-1
ASSLVPGLDTGELF
>11|TRBV20-1
SAAGVRAYGYT
>12|TRBV5-1
ASSLATDVYEQY
>13|TRBV12-3/TRBV12-4
ASSLWSSGANVLT
>13|TRBV7-9
AVARRSSGANVLT
>12|TRBV5-1
ASSFWQGFAEAF
>12|TRBV3-1
ASSLGGLVLEQF
>12|TRBV12-3/TRBV12-4
ASSWTGGFYGYT
>12|TRBV10-3
AISVRYREGEQY
>12|TRBV20-1
SATSGGSNQPQH
>13|TRBV11-2
ASSTRQGVNTEAF